The clone carrying this T cell receptor (beta chain) was detected a few times. Its antigen remains unknown. The method was immunoSEQ multiplex PCR; TCRdb's version includes in-frame clones alone and lacks a portion of them. In the table there are more than 10,000 clones, more than 25% of which are singletons. The sample originates from a study of sequential checkpoint blockade in melanoma. Study-level information: Patients were randomized 1:1 to nivolumab-then-ipilimumab or ipilimumab-then-nivolumab first-line. More than 20 patients had tumor biopsies before treatment and at week 13.

Treatment denoted: randomized to nivolumab then ipilimumab (arm A) or the reverse (arm B). Study observations and caveats: Response in arm A was associated with pretreatment TIL clonality.

The CDR3 contains 13 residues. Trimming shortened V by 6 bases and J by 3 bases, and 11 bases separated the two germline ends. The clonotype comes from a human donor with melanoma. The material sequenced was tumor tissue (inferred from file names), taken from a patient given nivolumab and ipilimumab in sequence. The chain is built from TRBV23-1 and TRBJ1-1; a weak D match, TRBD1 (5 bases). TRBV23-1 is known as an ORF, though its function is uncertain. This CDR3 reads CASSYRDYTEAFF. The CDR3 DNA is TGCGCCAGCAGCTACCGGGACTACACTGAAGCTTTCTTT.